A selection of T cell receptor beta chains follows, all from one sample in a study of blood T cell repertoires in COVID-19. Generated by immunoSEQ multiplex PCR, the TCRdb table keeps only in-frame clones and is missing some. The table shows roughly 230,000 clones, with roughly 85% occurring only once. The sample comprised peripheral blood. Receptors were obtained from a man aged 50-60 years with COVID-19, enrolled during active disease. The CDR3 runs from the conserved cysteine through the conserved F or W. A D gene is named only where the DNA matches it firmly. Only some rows state a clone size, as once, few, many or a class for expanded clones.

size	V	D	J	CDR3	DNA
.	TRBV28	.	TRBJ1-2	CASSPRTSIRLGYTF	TGTGCCAGCAGTCCCCGGACATCTATTCGGTTGGGCTACACCTTC
.	TRBV27	.	TRBJ1-3	CASSLSYRAAGNTIYF	TGTGCCAGCAGTTTATCATACAGGGCGGCTGGAAACACCATATATTTT
.	TRBV18	.	TRBJ1-1	CASSPSDTRGAFF	TGTGCCAGCTCACCGTCGGATACCCGCGGGGCTTTCTTT
.	TRBV9	TRBD1	TRBJ2-7	CASSFGTGSYEQYF	TGTGCCAGCAGCTTCGGGACAGGCTCCTACGAGCAGTACTTC
.	TRBV9	TRBD2	TRBJ2-2	CASSGNSGGSTGELFF	TGTGCCAGCAGCGGCAATAGCGGGGGTAGCACCGGGGAGCTGTTTTTT
.	TRBV12-3/TRBV12-4	TRBD1	TRBJ2-7	CASSPGQNEQYF	TGTGCCAGCAGTCCGGGACAGAACGAGCAGTACTTC
.	TRBV9	TRBD1	TRBJ2-1	CASSAGQGSYNEQFF	TGTGCCAGCAGCGCTGGACAGGGATCCTACAATGAGCAGTTCTTC
.	TRBV6-5	TRBD2	TRBJ2-7	CASSYSGTNYEQYF	TGTGCCAGCAGTTACTCGGGGACTAACTACGAGCAGTACTTC
few	TRBV9	TRBD1	TRBJ1-2	CASSADAGTGNYGYTF	TGTGCCAGCAGCGCCGACGCCGGGACAGGGAACTATGGCTACACCTTC
.	TRBV6-6	TRBD1	TRBJ1-1	CASSYTGAGEAFF	TGTGCCAGCAGTTACACAGGGGCGGGTGAAGCTTTCTTT
.	TRBV3-1/TRBV3-2	.	TRBJ1-3	CASSQGAGLGNTIYF	TGTGCCAGCAGCCAAGGGGCAGGGCTTGGAAACACCATATATTTT
.	TRBV5-4	TRBD2	TRBJ2-1	CASSPGGFSSYNEQFF	TGTGCCAGCAGCCCGGGGGGTTTCAGCTCCTACAATGAGCAGTTCTTC
few	TRBV28	.	TRBJ1-6	CASSLYARDSPLHF	TGTGCCAGCAGTTTATACGCCAGGGATTCACCCCTCCACTTT
.	TRBV30	TRBD2	TRBJ2-5	CAWSLTFGLAGGPQETQYF	TGTGCCTGGAGTCTAACTTTTGGACTAGCGGGGGGGCCTCAAGAGACCCAGTACTTC
.	TRBV9	.	TRBJ1-3	CASSVDANSGNTIYF	TGTGCCAGCAGCGTCGATGCTAACTCTGGAAACACCATATATTTT
.	TRBV20-1	.	TRBJ2-2	CSASRRMTAELFF	TGCAGTGCTAGTAGGAGGATGACCGCGGAGCTGTTTTTT
.	TRBV7-9	.	TRBJ1-3	CASSLSGGFGNTIYF	TGTGCCAGCAGCTTAAGCGGGGGATTTGGAAACACCATATATTTT
once	TRBV2	TRBD1	TRBJ2-5	CASSGTGGRQETQYF	TGTGCCAGCAGTGGGACAGGGGGCCGACAAGAGACCCAGTACTTC
.	TRBV2	TRBD1	TRBJ1-2	CASSVTGNYGYTF	TGTGCCAGCAGTGTGACAGGGAACTATGGCTACACCTTC
.	TRBV2	TRBD1	TRBJ1-1	CASGGTGRGGEAFF	TGTGCCAGCGGGGGGACAGGGAGAGGGGGTGAAGCTTTCTTT
once	TRBV2	.	TRBJ2-5	CASSEGGNLAETQYF	TGTGCCAGCAGTGAGGGGGGAAACCTAGCGGAGACCCAGTACTTC
.	TRBV28	TRBD1	TRBJ1-2	CASRTGNSNYGYTF	TGTGCCAGCAGGACAGGGAACTCTAACTATGGCTACACCTTC
.	TRBV7-5	.	TRBJ2-3	CARSLRGGAGDTQYF	TGTGCCAGAAGCCTACGGGGGGGGGCCGGAGATACGCAGTATTTT
.	TRBV7-9	.	TRBJ1-1	CASRWAGTPGTEAFF	TGTGCCAGCAGGTGGGCAGGGACTCCGGGAACTGAAGCTTTCTTT
.	TRBV3-1/TRBV3-2	.	TRBJ1-1	CASSEQGGGNTEAFF	TGTGCCAGCAGCGAGCAGGGCGGGGGGAACACTGAAGCTTTCTTT
.	TRBV12-5	TRBD1	TRBJ1-1	CASGFPSDRELLAFF	TGTGCTAGTGGTTTTCCCTCGGACAGGGAATTGTTAGCTTTCTTT
.	TRBV10-2	TRBD2	TRBJ2-7	CASSYGGSSYEQYF	TGCGCCAGCAGTTACGGGGGGAGCTCCTACGAGCAGTACTTC